The 15 T cell receptor beta chains presented below share a single source sample, sequenced in a study of patients and donors after allogeneic stem cell transplantation. MiXCR, applied by TCRdb to the RT-PCR reads, yields one record per CDR3 protein. The table has about 200,000 distinct CDR3 sequences, more than 35% seen once. The sequencing input was blood, either unsorted or a sorted T cell fraction (not recorded which). The source of these receptors is a human donor who was either an allogeneic HSCT recipient or a stem cell or donor lymphocyte infusion donor (not recorded which). It is not recorded whose cells these are; they may come from a transplant donor.

CDR3 region: CSVEDRQAPYGYTF. CDR3 bases: TGCAGCGTTGAAGATCGCCAGGCCCCCTATGGCTACACCTTC. The rearrangement links TRBV29-1 to TRBJ1-2; D is undetermined. Trimming stripped 0 bases from V and 4 bases from J, with 12 bases between. The CDR3 has 14 amino acids. Germline V gives CDR1 SQVTM, CDR2 ANQGSEA.

The gene calls are TRBV7-2 and TRBJ2-1, with 9 positions matching TRBD2. This CDR3 comprises 16 residues. V shed 0 bases, J shed 4 bases, and the junction held 4 bases outside the gene matches. Germline-derived CDR1 and CDR2 are SGHTA and FQGNSA. DNA for the CDR3: TGTGCCAGCAGCTTAGCGGCGGGGGGGCTTTACAATGAGCAGTTCTTC. Its protein product is CASSLAAGGLYNEQFF.

In its sample, this clonotype was seen a few times. The chain links TRBV20-1 to TRBJ2-1, with unresolved D. CDR1 DFQATT and CDR2 SNEGSKA come from the germline V gene (reference sequence). The CDR3 is 14 amino acids. Trimming left V 3 bases short and J 7 bases short, with 16 bases between. The CDR3: CSASKSSRVNEQFF. CDR3 nucleotide sequence: TGCAGTGCTAGTAAATCTAGTCGGGTAAATGAGCAGTTCTTC.

CDR3 residues: CSVHQGLGYGYTF. In nucleotides, the CDR3 is TGCAGCGTCCACCAGGGGCTGGGCTATGGCTACACCTTC. This chain joins TRBV29-1 and TRBJ1-2; tentatively, D is TRBD1 (6 bases). The V end was cut by 6 bases, the J end by 4 bases, with 15 bases between. The CDR3 has 13 residues. CDR1 SQVTM and CDR2 ANQGSEA come from the germline V gene.

This clonotype occurred a few times. The chain recombines TRBV29-1 with TRBJ1-1; the D is unclear. The CDR3 is 15 amino acids. Germline values: CDR1 SQVTM, CDR2 ANQGSEA. The V end lost 6 bases, the J end lost 0 bases, and 17 bases lay between the germline ends. The DNA of the CDR3 is TGCAGCGTATCGAGTTTCTTTAGGGTGAACACTGAAGCTTTCTTT. This sequence encodes CSVSSFFRVNTEAFF.

This rearrangement joins TRBV5-1 to TRBJ2-2; possible D gene TRBD1, 6 bases. With 0 bases removed from V and 3 bases from J, the gap between germline ends came to 18 bases. Germline V gene data show CDR1 as SGHRS and CDR2 as YFSETQ. This CDR3 is 18 amino acids long. CDR3 DNA sequence: TGCGCCAGCAGCTTGGACCTGGCCGGGACACGAGACACCGGGGAGCTGTTTTTT. This sequence encodes CASSLDLAGTRDTGELFF.

This clonotype was seen only a few times. The chain links TRBV4-1 to TRBJ1-1; no clear D. The CDR3 loop spans 12 amino acids. Between the trimmed V and J ends, which lost 4 bases and 7 bases, there was a span of 10 bases. Germline assignment: CDR1 MGHRA and CDR2 YSYEKL. The CDR3 coding sequence is TGCGCCAGCAGCCCTCCTTCTGGTGAAGCTTTCTTT. This codes for CASSPPSGEAFF.

This clonotype was picked up a small number of times. The rearrangement uses TRBV28 and TRBJ2-1; 10 bases fit TRBD2. The CDR3 has 16 amino acids. Germline CDR1 reads MDHEN; CDR2 reads SYDVKM. V lost 4 bases and J lost 4; bases outside the gene matches: 7. The CDR3 region is CASSYPPSGGYNEQFF. The CDR3 DNA is TGTGCCAGCAGTTACCCCCCTAGCGGGGGATACAATGAGCAGTTCTTC.

This clonotype has just a few counts. This chain uses TRBV9 with TRBJ1-2; 7 nucleotides agree with TRBD1. The CDR3 runs to 15 residues. Trimming at V came to 4 bases and at J to 0 bases, leaving 6 bases not matched to a gene. The germline CDR1 and CDR2 sequences are SGDLS and YYNGEE. CDR3 sequence: CASSPRGGANYGYTF. CDR3 nucleotide sequence: TGTGCCAGCAGCCCCAGGGGGGGAGCTAACTATGGCTACACCTTC.

The chain links TRBV9 to TRBJ1-1; possibly TRBD1 for D (6 bases). CDR3 length: 14 residues. The V gene's germline CDR1 is SGDLS and CDR2 YYNGEE. V was shortened by 3 bases and J by 1 base, with 10 bases between the two germline ends. CDR3 protein: CASSEDSWNTEAFF. The CDR3 bases are TGTGCCAGCAGCGAGGACAGCTGGAACACTGAAGCTTTCTTT.

This clonotype was seen repeatedly, ten times or more. This chain uses TRBV10-3 with TRBJ1-5; D not resolved. Germline V gives CDR1 ENHRY, CDR2 SYGVKD. Trimming took off 2 bases at V and 5 bases at J, with 7 bases between the two ends. The CDR3 loop spans 13 amino acids. The CDR3 protein is CAISEGGDQPQHF. The CDR3 coding sequence is TGTGCCATCAGTGAGGGAGGTGATCAGCCCCAGCATTTT.

This clonotype turned up a few times. The V call is TRBV4-1, the J call TRBJ1-5; D perhaps matches TRBD1 (5 bases). CDR1 is MGHRA and CDR2 is YSYEKL in the germline V gene. Trimming removed 2 bases from V and 7 bases from J, with 15 bases in between. The CDR3 is 15 amino acids. CDR3 DNA sequence: TGCGCCAGCAGCCAACCCGGTTATGGGACCCAGCCCCAGCATTTT. It translates to CASSQPGYGTQPQHF.

The chain carries TRBV5-1 and TRBJ1-5, with 7 positions matching TRBD1. The CDR3 runs to 15 residues. Germline V gene data show CDR1 as SGHRS and CDR2 as YFSETQ. The V segment lost 4 bases and the J segment 4 bases; nucleotides outside the gene matches: 8. The CDR3 is CASSPWTGPNQPQHF. CDR3 nucleotide sequence: TGCGCCAGCAGCCCGTGGACAGGCCCGAATCAGCCCCAGCATTTT.

The chain links TRBV9 to TRBJ2-3; possibly TRBD2 for D (6 bases). This CDR3 has 15 residues. Germline CDR1 and CDR2: SGDLS and YYNGEE. The V end was cut by 0 bases, the J end by 4 bases, with 12 bases between. The CDR3 nucleotides are TGTGCCAGCAGCGTAGTCGGGGGTGGCCCAGATACGCAGTATTTT. Encoded protein: CASSVVGGGPDTQYF. The variable domain in full, completed from reference TRBV9 and TRBJ2-3, reads DSGVTQTPKHLITATGQRVTLRCSPRSGDLSVYWYQQSLDQGLQFLIQYYNGEERAKGNILERFSAQQFPDLHSELNLSSLELGDSALYFCASSVVGGGPDTQYFGPGTRLTVL.

This chain links TRBV29-1 with TRBJ1-2, with 7 positions matching TRBD1. The germline V gene has CDR1 SQVTM and CDR2 ANQGSEA. The CDR3 runs 14 residues. The trim removed 2 bases at V and 2 bases at J, leaving 5 bases unmatched. The CDR3 protein is CSVESVRGNYGYTF. CDR3 DNA sequence: TGCAGCGTTGAATCCGTCAGGGGGAACTATGGCTACACCTTC.